This T cell receptor beta chain originates from a study of identical twins. Study-level findings and limits: Cord blood beta clonotypes present at high abundance carried fewer insertions; no such pattern appeared in memory repertoires.

Notes on this clonotype: Its antigen is not identified.

Trimming took 7 bases from V and 0 from J, leaving 9 bases between them. This CDR3 is 14 amino acids long. Germline values: CDR1 SGHDN, CDR2 FVKESK. A universal primer site arose from template switching, and cDNA bore unique molecular identifiers. TCRdb processed the 5' RACE reads anew with MiXCR; each CDR3 protein has one entry. The sample shows hundreds of thousands of distinct CDR3 sequences, approximately 18% of them seen only once. These sequences were also reported in another study, on T cells expressing NK-cell markers. That investigation notes: Five or six donors carried dominant NKG2C+ clonotypes that made up about 1.0-7.0% of their CD8+ T cells. Several donors showed these clonotypes also leading the CD3+CD56-NKG2C+ fraction.

J is TRBJ2-2 and V is TRBV14; D unclear. The receptor was isolated from a woman under 30 in good health. The sample comprised PBMCs. The CDR3 protein is CASTWGPNTGELFF. The CDR3 DNA reads TGTGCCAGCACTTGGGGTCCGAACACCGGGGAGCTGTTTTTT. The variable domain in full, completed from reference TRBV14 and TRBJ2-2, reads EAGVTQFPSHSVIEKGQTVTLRCDPISGHDNLYWYRRVMGKEIKFLLHFVKESKQDESGMPNNRFLAERTGGTYSTLKVQPAELEDSGVYFCASTWGPNTGELFFGEGSRLTVL.